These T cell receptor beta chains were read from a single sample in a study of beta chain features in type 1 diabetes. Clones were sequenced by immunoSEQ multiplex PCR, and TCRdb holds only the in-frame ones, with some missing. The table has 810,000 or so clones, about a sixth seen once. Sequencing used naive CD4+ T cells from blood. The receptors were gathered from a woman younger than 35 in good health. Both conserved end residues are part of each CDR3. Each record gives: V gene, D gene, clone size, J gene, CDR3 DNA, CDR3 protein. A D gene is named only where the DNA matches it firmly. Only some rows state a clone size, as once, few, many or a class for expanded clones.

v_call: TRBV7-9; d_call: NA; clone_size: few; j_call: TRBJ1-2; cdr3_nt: TGTGCCAGCAGCTTAGTCGCAGACTATGGCTACACCTTC; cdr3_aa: CASSLVADYGYTF
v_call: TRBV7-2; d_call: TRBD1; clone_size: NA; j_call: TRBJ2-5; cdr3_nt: TGTGCCAGCAGCTTAAGTGCAGGGGGAGAGACCCAGTACTTC; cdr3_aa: CASSLSAGGETQYF
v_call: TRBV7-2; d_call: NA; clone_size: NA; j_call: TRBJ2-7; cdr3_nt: TGTGCCAGCAGCTATGTACTACCCTACGAGCAGTACTTC; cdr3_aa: CASSYVLPYEQYF
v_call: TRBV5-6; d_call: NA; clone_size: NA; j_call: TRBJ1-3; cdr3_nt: TGTGCCAGCAGCTTGAGGGGACCTGGAAACACCATATATTTT; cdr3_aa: CASSLRGPGNTIYF
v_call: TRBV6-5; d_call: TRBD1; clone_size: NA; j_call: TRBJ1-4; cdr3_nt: TGTGCCAGCAGCGCGATCGCCGGGACAGTATTAAGTCTGTTTTTT; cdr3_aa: CASSAIAGTVLSLFF
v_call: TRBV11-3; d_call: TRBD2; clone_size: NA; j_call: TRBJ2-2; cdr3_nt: TGTGCCAGCAGTTCGGGACTAGCTGGCGGGGAGCTGTTTTTT; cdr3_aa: CASSSGLAGGELFF
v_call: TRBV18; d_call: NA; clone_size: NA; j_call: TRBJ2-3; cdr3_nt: TGTGCCAGCTCACCCAGTCATAGGTTTGATGATACGCAGTATTTT; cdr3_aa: CASSPSHRFDDTQYF
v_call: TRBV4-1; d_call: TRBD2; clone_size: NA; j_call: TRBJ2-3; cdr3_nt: TGCGCCAGCAGCCAGTCGGGACTAGCGGGACTCAGGGCAGATACGCAGTATTTT; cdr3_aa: CASSQSGLAGLRADTQYF
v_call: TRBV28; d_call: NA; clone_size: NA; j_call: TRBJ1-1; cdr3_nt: TGTGCCAGTCCCCCGGGGGGGCGGGTCACTGAAGCTTTCTTT; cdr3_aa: CASPPGGRVTEAFF
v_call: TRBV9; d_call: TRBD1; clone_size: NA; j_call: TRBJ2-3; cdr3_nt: TGTGCCAGCAGCGTTAGGACAGGGTGGTCAGATACGCAGTATTTT; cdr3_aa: CASSVRTGWSDTQYF
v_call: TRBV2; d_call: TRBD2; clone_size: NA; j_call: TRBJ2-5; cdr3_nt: TGTGCCAGCAGCGGCCGGGAGGCGGGAGAGACCCAGTACTTC; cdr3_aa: CASSGREAGETQYF
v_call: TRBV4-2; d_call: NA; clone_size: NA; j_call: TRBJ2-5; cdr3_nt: TGTGCCAGCAGCCTCGCTCAGGGACGGAACCAAGAGACCCAGTACTTC; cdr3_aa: CASSLAQGRNQETQYF
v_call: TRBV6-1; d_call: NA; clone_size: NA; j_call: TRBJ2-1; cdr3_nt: TGTGCCAGCAGTAACCCCTACAATGAGCAGTTCTTC; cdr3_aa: CASSNPYNEQFF
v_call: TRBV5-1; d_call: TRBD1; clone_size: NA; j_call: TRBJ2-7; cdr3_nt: TGCGCCAGCAGCTTTCCCGGACAGGACAACTACGAGCAGTACTTC; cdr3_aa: CASSFPGQDNYEQYF
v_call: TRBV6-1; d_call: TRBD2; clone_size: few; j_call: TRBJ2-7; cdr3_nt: TGTGCCAGCAGTATCGGGACGGGAGGACGCGGGAACTTC; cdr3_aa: CASSIGTGGRGNF
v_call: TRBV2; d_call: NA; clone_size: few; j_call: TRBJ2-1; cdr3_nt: TGTGCCAGCAAAACCGGCTCCTACAATGAGCAGTTCTTC; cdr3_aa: CASKTGSYNEQFF
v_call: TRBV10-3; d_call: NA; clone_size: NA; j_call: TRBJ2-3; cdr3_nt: TGTGCCACATACCTACCAGGCACAGATACGCAGTATTTT; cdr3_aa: CATYLPGTDTQYF
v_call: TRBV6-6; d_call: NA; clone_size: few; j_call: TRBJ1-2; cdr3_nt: TGTGCCAGCAGTTACTCAACAGAGATGCCATCATTCGGCTACACCTTC; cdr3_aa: CASSYSTEMPSFGYTF
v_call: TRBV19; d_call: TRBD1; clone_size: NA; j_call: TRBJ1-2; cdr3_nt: TGTGCCAGTAGGAAAACGGGACAGGGCTCATTTGGCTACACCTTC; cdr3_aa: CASRKTGQGSFGYTF
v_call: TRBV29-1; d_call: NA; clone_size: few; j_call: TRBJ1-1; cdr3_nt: TGCAGCGTTGTTAGTACATCCAGATTTAACACTGAAGCTTTCTTT; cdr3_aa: CSVVSTSRFNTEAFF
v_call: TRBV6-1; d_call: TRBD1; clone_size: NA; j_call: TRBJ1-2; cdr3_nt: TGTGCCAGCAGAGGACAGGGGGATCCATATGGCTACACCTTC; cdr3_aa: CASRGQGDPYGYTF
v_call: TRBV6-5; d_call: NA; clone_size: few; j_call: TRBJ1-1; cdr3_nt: TGTGCCAGCAGTGCCCTAGAGACCACTGAAGCTTTCTTT; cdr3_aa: CASSALETTEAFF
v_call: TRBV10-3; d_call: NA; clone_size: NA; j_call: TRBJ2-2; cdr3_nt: TGTGCCATCAGTGATCGCCAGGGTCTTAACACCGGGGAGCTGTTTTTT; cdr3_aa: CAISDRQGLNTGELFF
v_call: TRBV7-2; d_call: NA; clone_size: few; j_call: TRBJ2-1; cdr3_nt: TGTGCCAGCAGCCCGTGGCTAGCGAGCTACAATGAGCAGTTCTTC; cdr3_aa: CASSPWLASYNEQFF
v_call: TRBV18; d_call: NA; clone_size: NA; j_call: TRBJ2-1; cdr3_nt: TGTGCCAGCTCACCAGTGCCAGGGGAGAGCTCCTACAATGAGCAGTTCTTC; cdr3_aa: CASSPVPGESSYNEQFF
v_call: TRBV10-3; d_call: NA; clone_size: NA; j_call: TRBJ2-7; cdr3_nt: TGTGCCATCAGCCCCTCGGGCGGTCCGCCCCTATACGAGCAGTACTTC; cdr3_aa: CAISPSGGPPLYEQYF
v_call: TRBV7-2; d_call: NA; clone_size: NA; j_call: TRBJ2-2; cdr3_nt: TGTGCCAGCAGCTTAGAGGTTCGCGTACTGACCGGGGAGCTGTTTTTT; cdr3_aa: CASSLEVRVLTGELFF
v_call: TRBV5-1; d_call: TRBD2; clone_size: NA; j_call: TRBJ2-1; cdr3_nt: TGCGCCAGCAGCTCCGGGACTAGCGGGAGAGCGAGAGAGCAGTTCTTC; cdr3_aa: CASSSGTSGRAREQFF
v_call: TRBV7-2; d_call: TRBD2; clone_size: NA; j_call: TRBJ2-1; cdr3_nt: TGTGCCAGCAGCTCTAAGCGGGAGGGCCACAATGAGCAGTTCTTC; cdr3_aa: CASSSKREGHNEQFF
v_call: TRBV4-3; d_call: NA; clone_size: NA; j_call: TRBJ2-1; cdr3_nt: TGCGCCAGCAGCTACGGACTGGCGTACAATGAGCAGTTCTTC; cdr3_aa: CASSYGLAYNEQFF
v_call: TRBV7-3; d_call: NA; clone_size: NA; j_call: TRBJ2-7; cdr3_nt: TGTGCCAGCAGCTCTGGACCGACCTACGAGCAGTACTTC; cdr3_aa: CASSSGPTYEQYF
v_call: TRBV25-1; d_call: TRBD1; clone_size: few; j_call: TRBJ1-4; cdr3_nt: TGTGCCAGCAGTCGGGTAGGGACAGATGAAAAACTGTTTTTT; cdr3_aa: CASSRVGTDEKLFF
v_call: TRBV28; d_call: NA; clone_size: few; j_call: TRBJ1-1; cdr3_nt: TGTGCCAGCAGGCAGGTAGCTGAAGCTTTCTTT; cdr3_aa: CASRQVAEAFF
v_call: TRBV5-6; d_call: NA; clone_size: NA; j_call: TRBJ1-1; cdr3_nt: TGTGCCAGCAGCTTTAGCCGGGGTTGGAAGAACACTGAAGCTTTCTTC; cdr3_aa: CASSFSRGWKNTEAFF
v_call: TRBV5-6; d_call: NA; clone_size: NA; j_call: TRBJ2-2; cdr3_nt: TGTGCCAGCAGCTTACTGACCGCAGGGTTTTTTTCCGGGGAGCTGTTTTTT; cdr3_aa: CASSLLTAGFFSGELFF
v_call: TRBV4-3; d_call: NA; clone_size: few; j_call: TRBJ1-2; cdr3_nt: TGCGCCAGCAGCCAAGGTTATGGCTACACCTTC; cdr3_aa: CASSQGYGYTF
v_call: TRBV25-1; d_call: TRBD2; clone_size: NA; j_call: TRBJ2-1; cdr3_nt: TGTGCCAGCAGCCTACTAGCGGGCGACTACAATGAGCAGTTCTTC; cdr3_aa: CASSLLAGDYNEQFF
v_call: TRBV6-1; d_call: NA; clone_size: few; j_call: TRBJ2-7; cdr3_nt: TGTGCCAGCAGTGAACTCGGCTACGAGCAGTACTTC; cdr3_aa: CASSELGYEQYF
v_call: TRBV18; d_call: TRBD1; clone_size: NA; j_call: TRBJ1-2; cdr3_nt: TGTGCCAGCTCACCGAGCCGGGACAGACCTAACTATGGCTACACCTTC; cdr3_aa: CASSPSRDRPNYGYTF
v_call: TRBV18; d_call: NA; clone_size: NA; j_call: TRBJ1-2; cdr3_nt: TGTGCCAGCTCACCAGTTCGGGGAGGGGCCGGATACTATGGCTACACCTTC; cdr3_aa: CASSPVRGGAGYYGYTF
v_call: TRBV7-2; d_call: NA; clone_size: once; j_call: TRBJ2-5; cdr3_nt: TGTGCCAGCAGCTTAGATCCGCGCGGGGACCAAGAGACCCAGTACTTC; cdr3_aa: CASSLDPRGDQETQYF
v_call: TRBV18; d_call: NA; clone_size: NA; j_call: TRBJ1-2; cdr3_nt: TGTGCCAGCTCACCACCGGACCGGGATTCCTATGGCTACACCTTC; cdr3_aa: CASSPPDRDSYGYTF
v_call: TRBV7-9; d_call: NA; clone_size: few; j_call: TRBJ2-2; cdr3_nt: TGTGCCAGCAGCTCGGGGTGGGAATCCGGGGAGCTGTTTTTT; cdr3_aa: CASSSGWESGELFF
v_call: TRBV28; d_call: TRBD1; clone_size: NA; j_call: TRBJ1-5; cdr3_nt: TGTGCCAGCAGGACGACAGGGACTTGGCATCAGCCCCAGCATTTT; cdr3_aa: CASRTTGTWHQPQHF
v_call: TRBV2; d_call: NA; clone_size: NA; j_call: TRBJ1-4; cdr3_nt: TGTGCCAGCAGTGATAGGATCCTTAGGGAAAAACTGTTTTTT; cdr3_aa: CASSDRILREKLFF
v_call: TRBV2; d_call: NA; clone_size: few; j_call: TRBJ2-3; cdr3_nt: TGTGCCAGCAGTGACCCCAGCGGTAGTTTTACGCAGTATTTT; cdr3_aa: CASSDPSGSFTQYF
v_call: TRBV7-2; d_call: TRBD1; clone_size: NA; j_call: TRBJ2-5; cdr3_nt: TGTGCCAGCAGCTTACGGGGGCAGGGGGCCTTCGGGACCCAGTACTTC; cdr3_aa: CASSLRGQGAFGTQYF
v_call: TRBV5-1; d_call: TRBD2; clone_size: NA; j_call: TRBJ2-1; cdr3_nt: TGCGCCAGCAGCCCCGGACTAGCGGGATTGGATGAGCAGTTCTTC; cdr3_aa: CASSPGLAGLDEQFF
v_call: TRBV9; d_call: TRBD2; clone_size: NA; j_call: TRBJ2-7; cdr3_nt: TGTGCCAGCAGCCTGGGAGGGACGTGGACCTACGAGCAGTACTTC; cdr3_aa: CASSLGGTWTYEQYF
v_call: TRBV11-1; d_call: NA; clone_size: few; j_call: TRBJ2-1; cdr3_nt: TGTGCCAGCAGCTCAACGGACAGAGCCTACAATGAGCAGTTCTTC; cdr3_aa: CASSSTDRAYNEQFF
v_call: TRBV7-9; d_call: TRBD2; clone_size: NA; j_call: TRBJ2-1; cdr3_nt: TGTGCCAGCAGCCCAACTAGCGGGAGCTACAATGAGCAGTTCTTC; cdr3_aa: CASSPTSGSYNEQFF
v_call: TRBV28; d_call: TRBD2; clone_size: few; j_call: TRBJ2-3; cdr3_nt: TGTGCCAGCAGTTGGGGGACTAGTCAGGGCGCAGATACGCAGTATTTT; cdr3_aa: CASSWGTSQGADTQYF